Shown below are 5 T cell receptor beta chains from a single sample sequenced in a study of T-cell memory formation after mild COVID-19. TCRdb re-called the 5' RACE reads with MiXCR, one entry per CDR3 protein. In the table there are approximately 340,000 distinct CDR3 sequences, 15% to 20% of which are singletons. The sequenced material came from PBMCs or a T cell subset sorted from them (not recorded which). Receptor source: a man aged 18 to 30 who had mild COVID-19 (a few samples of this study predate the infection). Cell type and time point are not known.

The CDR3 sequence: CASSSSGSLGNIQYF. CDR3 sequence (DNA): TGTGCCAGCAGCTCTAGCGGGTCCCTAGGGAACATTCAGTACTTC. The chain carries TRBV7-2 and TRBJ2-4, with TRBD2 matching over 8 bases. V lost 4 bases, J lost 7 bases, and 9 bases stayed unmatched. The CDR3 has 15 amino acids. Germline lookup yields CDR1 SGHTA and CDR2 FQGNSA.

This chain links TRBV30 with TRBJ2-5; no clear D gene. The CDR3 totals 14 residues. The germline gives CDR1 GTSNPN, CDR2 SVGIG (reference sequence). V gave up 0 bases and J gave up 2 bases, with 10 bases separating them. CDR3 sequence (DNA): TGTGCCTGGAGTGTACTCTGGGAACAAGAGACCCAGTACTTC. It codes for CAWSVLWEQETQYF.

This clonotype was observed a handful of times. This chain uses TRBV20-1 with TRBJ1-4; D is undetermined. Looked up from germline, CDR1 is DFQATT and CDR2 is SNEGSKA (reference sequence). Deletions cut 4 bases from V and 13 bases from J, with 16 bases between. The CDR3 totals 12 residues. CDR3 sequence (DNA): TGCAGTGCTAAGTTCTTCCCGGGTACACTGTTTTTT. Protein: CSAKFFPGTLFF.

V usage is TRBV21-1 and J usage is TRBJ1-1; the DNA was not compared with TRBD1, the D call given in the table. TRBV21-1 is described as a pseudogene. This CDR3 has 16 residues. The CDR3 loop reads CASSKNRTGAGTEAFF. The CDR3, as DNA: TGTGCCAGCAGCAAAAATAGGACAGGGGCGGGCACTGAAGCTTTCTTT.

V usage is TRBV20-1 and J usage is TRBJ2-1; D is possibly TRBD1 (5 bases). V was clipped by 7 bases and J by 0 bases, with 13 bases between them. The length of the CDR3 is 14 residues. CDR1 and CDR2 from the germline V gene are DFQATT and SNEGSKA (reference sequence). The CDR3 DNA reads as TGCAGTGTGCTTGGGCAGGGCTCCTACAATGAGCAGTTCTTC. Its translation: CSVLGQGSYNEQFF.